The 19 T cell receptor beta chains below all came from one sample that was sequenced in a study of sequential checkpoint blockade in melanoma. Treatment described: randomized to nivolumab then ipilimumab (arm A) or the reverse (arm B). Only in-frame clones appear in the TCRdb table, and some are missing; sequencing was by immunoSEQ multiplex PCR. The data show 6,000 to 9,500 clones, with around 20% seen just once and more than 9.5% held by the top ten. Sequencing used tumor tissue (inferred from file names), obtained from a patient given nivolumab and ipilimumab in sequence. The receptors stem from a human donor with melanoma.

This chain joins TRBV9 and TRBJ1-4; D remains unclear. The V end lost 5 bases, the J end lost 7 bases, and 12 bases lay between the germline ends. CDR3 length: 13 amino acids. Germline V gene sequence: CDR1 SGDLS, CDR2 YYNGEE. CDR3 sequence reads: CASSEDAVEKLFF. The CDR3 DNA follows: TGTGCCAGCAGTGAAGACGCGGTTGAAAAACTGTTTTTT.

This sequence joins TRBV29-1 and TRBJ1-1; D not certain. This CDR3 spans 13 amino acids. Germline lookup yields CDR1 SQVTM and CDR2 ANQGSEA. With 0 bases removed from V and 3 bases from J, the gap between germline ends came to 8 bases. CDR3 nucleotide sequence: TGCAGCGTTGAAGAGGGAGTGTACACTGAAGCTTTCTTT. Protein: CSVEEGVYTEAFF.

This chain joins TRBV18 and TRBJ1-3; D remains unclear. Germline CDR1 KGHSH, CDR2 LQKENI. The CDR3 totals 12 residues. V was pared by 5 bases and J by 5 bases, with 7 bases between. CDR3 DNA sequence: TGTGCCAGCTCATCGGACCGAAACACCATATATTTT. This gives the protein CASSSDRNTIYF. Full variable domain (rest looked up from reference TRBV18 and TRBJ1-3): NAGVMQNPRHLVRRRGQEARLRCSPMKGHSHVYWYRQLPEEGLKFMVYLQKENIIDESGMPKERFSAEFPKEGPSILRIQQVVRGDSAAYFCASSSDRNTIYFGEGSWLTVV.

This clone rates as medium-sized (0.01 to 0.1%). This rearrangement joins TRBV12-5 to TRBJ1-1; TRBD1 is a possible D gene (5 bases). Germline values: CDR1 LGHNT, CDR2 FRNRAP. There are 19 residues in the CDR3. V lost 1 base to trimming and J lost 2 bases, with 23 bases between them. In nucleotides, the CDR3 is TGTGCTAGTGGTTTGGGAACGGACGGGAAGGGGAACCTAAACACTGAAGCTTTCTTT. Translating it yields CASGLGTDGKGNLNTEAFF.

This clone was recorded at least ten times. This chain links TRBV6-8 with TRBJ2-5, with 10 bases matching TRBD1. CDR3 length: 13 amino acids. The germline V gene has CDR1 MNHGY and CDR2 SAAAGT. With V trimmed by 6 bases and J by 9 bases, 7 bases remained unmatched. CDR3 DNA sequence: TGTGCCAGCAGCCGACAGGGGGCTGGGGCCCAGTACTTC. This encodes CASSRQGAGAQYF.

This clone has a count of ten or more. CDR3 amino acids: CASNPGQGTGQPQHF. DNA of the CDR3: TGTGCCAGCAATCCGGGACAGGGCACGGGTCAGCCCCAGCATTTT. This sequence joins TRBV12-5 and TRBJ1-5, with 9 nucleotides matching TRBD1. There are 15 residues in the CDR3. Germline values: CDR1 LGHNT, CDR2 FRNRAP.

The rearrangement links TRBV10-3 to TRBJ1-2; 8 bases are shared with TRBD1. The CDR3 contains 16 residues. V trimming: 2 bases; J trimming: 6 bases; junction bases outside the gene matches: 11. Germline V gene sequence: CDR1 ENHRY, CDR2 SYGVKD. The CDR3 DNA reads TGTGCCATCAGTGAGGCGGACAGGGAGGGGAGAAATGGCTACACCTTC. Encoded protein: CAISEADREGRNGYTF.

The J gene is TRBJ1-2, the V gene TRBV9; 9 bases are a match to TRBD1. Germline assignment: CDR1 SGDLS and CDR2 YYNGEE. The junction had 6 bases not matched to a gene; V was cut back by 3 bases and J by 6 bases. This CDR3 contains 14 residues. CDR3 in amino acids: CASSGGTGTDGYTF. DNA for the CDR3: TGTGCCAGCAGCGGAGGGACAGGGACCGATGGCTACACCTTC.

The J gene is TRBJ2-7, the V gene TRBV6-1, with D possibly being TRBD1 (5 bases). V was clipped by 1 base and J by 5 bases, with 12 bases between them. CDR3 length: 14 residues. From germline, CDR1 is MNHNS and CDR2 SASEGT. CDR3 nucleotides: TGTGCCAGCAGTGAAGGCCCAGGGATTAACGAGCAGTACGTC. Translated, it gives CASSEGPGINEQYV.

V gene TRBV19 combines with J gene TRBJ1-1; D gene uncertain. Trimming took off 0 bases at V and 0 bases at J, with 2 bases between the two ends. CDR3 size: 13 residues. Germline V gene data show CDR1 as LNHDA and CDR2 as SQIVND (reference sequence). The CDR3 nucleotides read TGTGCCAGTAGTATAGAGATGAACACTGAAGCTTTCTTT. Residues: CASSIEMNTEAFF.

The V and J genes are TRBV6-8 and TRBJ1-2, with 7 bases lining up with TRBD1. This CDR3 comprises 12 residues. Per germline, CDR1 MNHGY and CDR2 SAAAGT. With 7 bases clipped from V and 2 bases from J, the junction kept 1 base outside the gene matches. CDR3 DNA sequence: TGTGCCAGCAAACAGGGGAACTATGGCTACACCTTC. Its protein product is CASKQGNYGYTF.

The genes are TRBV6-8 and TRBJ2-2; 13 positions agree with TRBD2. The J segment lost 0 bases and the V segment lost 5 bases, leaving 3 bases of the junction unmatched. The V gene's germline CDR1 is MNHGY and CDR2 SAAAGT. The CDR3 is made up of 17 amino acids. DNA of the CDR3: TGTGCCAGCAGTCGTACTAGCGGGAGGGCGAACACCGGGGAGCTGTTTTTT. Translation gives CASSRTSGRANTGELFF.

V usage is TRBV5-1 and J usage is TRBJ2-5, with 8 bases matching TRBD2. The CDR3 spans 14 residues. Germline CDR1 SGHRS, CDR2 YFSETQ. V shed 2 bases, J shed 3 bases, and the junction held 3 bases outside the gene matches. DNA for the CDR3: TGCGCCAGCAGCTTACTAGCGGTCGAAGAGACCCAGTACTTC. It is translated as CASSLLAVEETQYF.

This clone was detected only once. This chain joins TRBV30 and TRBJ1-1; 7 bases map to TRBD1. V gave up 5 bases and J gave up 6 bases; unmatched junction bases: 15. Germline CDR1 and CDR2: GTSNPN and SVGIG (reference sequence). The CDR3 is made up of 15 amino acids. Written as DNA, the CDR3 is TGTGCCTGGTACACAGGGGAGGGCCGGGGGGCTGAAGCTTTCTTT. This encodes CAWYTGEGRGAEAFF.

This clone was seen repeatedly, ten times or more. V and J are TRBV7-2 and TRBJ1-2; no definite D call. V lost 1 base and J 7 bases, leaving 10 bases between the germline ends. From germline, CDR1 is SGHTA and CDR2 FQGNSA. The CDR3 totals 13 residues. In nucleotides, the CDR3 is TGTGCCAGCAGCTTAGGGTACAGCGCTGGCTACACCTTC. It translates to CASSLGYSAGYTF.

This clone was observed many times. The chain carries TRBV11-3 and TRBJ2-7; D assignment may be TRBD1 or TRBD2 (6 bases each). Germline assignment: CDR1 SGHNT and CDR2 YENEEA. There are 14 residues in the CDR3. The V and J ends lost 5 bases and 3 bases respectively, with 14 bases between them. The chain's CDR3 is CASSRTGANYEQYV. CDR3 DNA sequence: TGTGCCAGCAGCAGAACGGGGGCAAACTACGAGCAGTACGTC.

The V gene is TRBV15, the J gene TRBJ1-2, with D unresolved. From germline, CDR1 is LNHNV and CDR2 YYDKDF (reference sequence). The CDR3 loop spans 14 amino acids. V lost 3 bases to trimming and J lost 9 bases, with 17 bases between them. The CDR3 nucleotides read TGTGCCACCAGCAGGACCTCCCCTGGTAGTCGCTACACCTTC. Amino acids: CATSRTSPGSRYTF.

By share, this clone ranks as medium-sized. The chain uses TRBV6-8 and TRBJ1-1, with D unresolved. Trimming stripped 0 bases from V and 5 bases from J, with 19 bases between. The CDR3 extends over 17 amino acids. Per germline, CDR1 MNHGY and CDR2 SAAAGT. The DNA of the CDR3 is TGTGCCAGCAGTTACTCGAAAGCGACTCACAGTTGGACTGAAGCTTTCTTT. Translated, it gives CASSYSKATHSWTEAFF.

This clone was observed once. V is TRBV19 and J is TRBJ2-5; D is perhaps TRBD2 (5 bases). V gave up 9 bases and J gave up 5 bases, with 16 bases separating them. The germline V gene has CDR1 LNHDA and CDR2 SQIVND (reference sequence). This CDR3 comprises 13 residues. The DNA for the CDR3 is TGTGCCAGCTCGCTAGCACCTGGGGAGACCCAGTACTTC. As protein: CASSLAPGETQYF.